Reported below is one TCR beta chain. Profiling relied on immunoSEQ multiplex PCR, and the TCRdb table lists in-frame clones only, not all of them. The sample consists of approximately 26,000 clones, about 75% of them appearing once. Germline loops: CDR1 SGHRS, CDR2 YFSETQ. There are 14 residues in the CDR3. The germline V and J ends were trimmed by 1 base and 2 bases, with 9 bases remaining between them. This specimen comes from a study of preoperative IRX-2 immunotherapy in early breast cancer. Treatment given: preoperative locoregional IRX-2 cytokine immunotherapy. Preoperative locoregional IRX-2 cytokine immunotherapy was tested in the phase Ib source study.

This sequence was found in a human donor with breast cancer. The chain couples TRBV5-1 to TRBJ2-5, with D possibly matching TRBD1 (5 bases). Sequenced material: lymph node tissue, taken after IRX-2 immunotherapy. In DNA, the CDR3 is TGCGCCAGCAGCTTGATCCAGGGTCAAGAGACCCAGTACTTC. Residues: CASSLIQGQETQYF.